What follows are 26 T cell receptor beta chains derived from one specimen sequenced in a study of OX40 agonist ivuxolimab in advanced cancers. The table came from immunoSEQ multiplex PCR; TCRdb's copy has only in-frame clones and leaves some out. The sample records approximately 81,000 clones, more than 75% being singletons. The sample in question was CD4+ or CD8+ T cells sorted from blood, obtained in a trial of the OX40 agonist ivuxolimab. These receptors came from an adult with an advanced solid tumor such as melanoma, head and neck, liver or kidney cancer.

The chain combines TRBV18 with TRBJ1-1, with D tentatively TRBD1 (5 bases). V dropped 0 bases and J dropped 11 bases, with 13 bases sitting between them. There are 13 residues in the CDR3. Germline CDR1 and CDR2: KGHSH and LQKENI. The CDR3 sequence is CASSPPGREEAFF. The CDR3 DNA reads TGTGCCAGCTCACCACCGGGACGGGAGGAGGCTTTCTTT.

V gene TRBV7-2 combines with J gene TRBJ1-4, with D unresolved. V lost 5 bases, J lost 8 bases, and 18 bases lay in between. This CDR3 comprises 15 residues. Germline values: CDR1 SGHTA, CDR2 FQGNSA. The DNA for the CDR3 is TGTGCCAGCAGCCTCCGGTCAGCCTCTAGAGAAAAACTGTTTTTT. Translation gives CASSLRSASREKLFF.

V is TRBV9 and J is TRBJ2-3; D not resolved. V lost 0 bases to trimming and J lost 5 bases, with 4 bases between them. The CDR3 runs to 12 residues. Germline-derived CDR1 and CDR2 are SGDLS and YYNGEE. The CDR3 coding sequence is TGTGCCAGCAGCGTAGAGGGAGATACGCAGTATTTT. Its translation is CASSVEGDTQYF.

The table lists this clone with a few counts. The rearrangement joins TRBV5-6 to TRBJ1-1, with 9 bases identical to TRBD1. CDR3 length: 15 amino acids. V dropped 3 bases and J dropped 6; count of bases not matched to a gene: 9. CDR1 is SGHDT, CDR2 YYEEEE, per germline. CDR3 protein: CASSWADRGVAEAFF. CDR3 bases: TGTGCCAGCAGCTGGGCCGACAGGGGGGTTGCTGAAGCTTTCTTT.

V and J are TRBV7-3 and TRBJ1-2; the D is unclear. V lost 0 bases and J 5 bases, leaving 10 bases between the germline ends. Germline assignment: CDR1 SGHTA and CDR2 FQGTGA. The CDR3 spans 14 residues. CDR3 in DNA: TGTGCCAGCAGCTTAACGTTTGGAGGGTATGGCTACACCTTC. It encodes CASSLTFGGYGYTF.

This clone has a single count. V and J are TRBV6-1 and TRBJ1-1, with D unresolved. V dropped 4 bases and J dropped 3 bases, with 12 bases sitting between them. This CDR3 has 14 amino acids. Germline loops: CDR1 MNHNS, CDR2 SASEGT. CDR3 DNA: TGTGCCAGCAGTGTCCTGAGAGGCGACACTGAAGCTTTCTTT. It encodes CASSVLRGDTEAFF.

The J gene is TRBJ2-1, the V gene TRBV5-6; D is ambiguous. The CDR3 length is 11 residues. Deletions cut 3 bases from V and 6 bases from J, with 4 bases between. CDR1 SGHDT and CDR2 YYEEEE come from the germline V gene. CDR3 sequence: CASSSANEQFF. DNA for the CDR3: TGTGCCAGCAGCTCGGCCAATGAGCAGTTCTTC.

This chain uses TRBV9 with TRBJ1-4; TRBD1 agrees at 7 bases. This CDR3 region has 15 residues. V lost 3 bases, J lost 2 bases, and 4 bases stayed unmatched. Germline V gene lookup returns CDR1 SGDLS and CDR2 YYNGEE. CDR3 protein: CASSGGGRTNEKLFF. CDR3 coding DNA: TGTGCCAGCAGCGGAGGGGGCAGGACTAATGAAAAACTGTTTTTT.

The gene calls are TRBV5-6 and TRBJ1-4; TRBD1 matches at 7 bases. The junction had 6 bases not matched to a gene; V was cut back by 4 bases and J by 0 bases. The CDR3 length is 16 residues. Germline CDR1 is SGHDT and CDR2 is YYEEEE. DNA of the CDR3: TGTGCCAGCAGCCAGGGACAGCGGACAACTAATGAAAAACTGTTTTTT. Protein product: CASSQGQRTTNEKLFF.

The CDR3 here is CASSLDRGNQPQHF. The CDR3 DNA follows: TGTGCCAGCAGCTTAGACAGGGGAAATCAGCCCCAGCATTTT. The chain combines TRBV11-2 with TRBJ1-5; D perhaps matches TRBD1 (6 bases). V was trimmed by 0 bases and J by 4 bases, leaving 7 bases between them. Germline CDR1 reads SGHAT; CDR2 reads FQNNGV. The CDR3 runs 14 residues.

The chain links TRBV6-1 to TRBJ1-2; 7 nucleotides match TRBD1. From germline, CDR1 is MNHNS and CDR2 SASEGT. J gave up 1 base and V 5 bases, and 4 bases lay outside the gene matches. The CDR3 covers 14 residues. CDR3: CASSQQGFNYGYTF. The CDR3 region has the DNA TGTGCCAGCAGTCAACAGGGGTTTAACTATGGCTACACCTTC.

The sample holds a few counts of this clone. Because it lacks the conserved phenylalanine or tryptophan at the end, this CDR3 is likely a read error. This chain joins TRBV19 and TRBJ1-6; 10 positions match TRBD1. Germline V gene sequence: CDR1 LNHDA, CDR2 SQIVND (reference sequence). This CDR3 comprises 14 residues. V lost 5 bases to trimming and J lost 10 bases; unmatched junction nucleotides: 5. CDR3 nucleotides: TGTGCCAGTAGTTCGGGGACAGGGGCCTCACCCCTCCACCTT. Translated: CASSSGTGASPLHL.

The CDR3, as DNA: TGTGCCAGCACCGAGGCTCAGGGTCCCTTCGGCACCGGGGAGCTGTTTTTT. The encoded protein is CASTEAQGPFGTGELFF. The V call is TRBV7-9, the J call TRBJ2-2; tentatively, D is TRBD1 (5 bases). This CDR3 spans 17 amino acids. V lost 7 bases and J 4 bases, leaving 22 bases between the germline ends. Germline V CDR1 and CDR2: SEHNR, FQNEAQ (reference sequence).

The CDR3 is CAISLGASGANVLTF. The CDR3 nucleotides read TGTGCCATTTCCCTCGGGGCTTCTGGGGCCAACGTCCTGACTTTC. The V gene is TRBV6-6, the J gene TRBJ2-6, with D perhaps assigned TRBD1 or TRBD2 (5 bases each). The V gene's germline CDR1 is MNHNY and CDR2 SVGAGI (reference sequence). V was cut by 10 bases and J by 1 base, with 14 bases left in between. The length of the CDR3 is 15 residues.

The genes are TRBV28 and TRBJ1-5, with a possible D match to TRBD1 (5 bases). V was shortened by 4 bases and J by 1 base, with 23 bases between the two germline ends. The length of the CDR3 is 19 residues. From germline, CDR1 is MDHEN and CDR2 SYDVKM. The CDR3 loop is CASSSYFPRDVESNQPQHF. DNA of the CDR3: TGTGCCAGCAGTTCCTACTTCCCCCGGGACGTTGAGAGCAATCAGCCCCAGCATTTT.

This clone has only one observation. The rearrangement links TRBV19 to TRBJ2-3; 7 bases match TRBD1. Germline CDR1 LNHDA, CDR2 SQIVND (reference sequence). The CDR3 sequence is 16 residues long. With 7 bases clipped from V and 4 bases from J, the junction kept 14 bases outside the gene matches. As DNA, the CDR3 is TGTGCCAGTAACCATGAGTCCGACAGGGACCCAGATACGCAGTATTTT. This gives the protein CASNHESDRDPDTQYF. Drawing the rest from reference TRBV19 and TRBJ2-3, the complete variable domain is DGGITQSPKYLFRKEGQNVTLSCEQNLNHDAMYWYRQDPGQGLRLIYYSQIVNDFQKGDIAEGYSVSREKKESFPLTVTSAQKNPTAFYLCASNHESDRDPDTQYFGPGTRLTVL.

V usage is TRBV11-3 and J usage is TRBJ2-1; no firm D call. This CDR3 is 16 amino acids long. Germline V lookup: CDR1 SGHNT, CDR2 YENEEA. V was pared by 4 bases and J by 0 bases, with 13 bases between. The CDR3 loop is CASSSRFLSSYNEQFF. Written as DNA, the CDR3 is TGTGCCAGCAGCTCCCGCTTTTTGAGCTCCTACAATGAGCAGTTCTTC.

The J gene is TRBJ2-5, the V gene TRBV6-5; TRBD1 might be the D (5 bases). The CDR3 contains 15 residues. CDR1 and CDR2 from the germline V gene are MNHEY and SVGAGI. The ends were cut back, 4 bases at V and 6 bases at J, with 18 bases in the middle. CDR3 residues: CASSSPGQGSKTQYF. CDR3 coding DNA: TGTGCCAGCAGTTCTCCCGGGCAGGGCTCGAAGACCCAGTACTTC.

This clone has only one observation. This chain joins TRBV19 and TRBJ1-2; the D is unclear. Trimming removed 3 bases at V and 8 bases at J, with 22 bases between. The CDR3 runs to 16 residues. Germline-derived CDR1 and CDR2 are LNHDA and SQIVND (reference sequence). The CDR3, as DNA: TGTGCCAGTAGTATTTTACCCGTCGGCAATGATGTGGGCTACACCTTC. Its protein is CASSILPVGNDVGYTF.

The chain is built from TRBV6-5 and TRBJ1-5, with TRBD1 matching 8 bases. V gave up 6 bases and J gave up 3 bases; unmatched junction bases: 4. CDR1 MNHEY and CDR2 SVGAGI come from the germline V gene. This CDR3 is built from 14 residues. The CDR3: CASRPGGPNQPQHF. The CDR3 DNA reads as TGTGCCAGCAGACCAGGGGGCCCCAATCAGCCCCAGCATTTT.

The chain recombines TRBV6-6 with TRBJ2-1; no clear D. Germline CDR1 and CDR2: MNHNY and SVGAGI (reference sequence). V was cut by 4 bases and J by 10 bases, with 11 bases left in between. The CDR3 loop spans 12 amino acids. CDR3 amino acids: CASSSHQGEQFF. In DNA, the CDR3 is TGTGCCAGCAGTTCGCACCAAGGGGAGCAGTTCTTC.

The gene calls are TRBV10-3 and TRBJ1-1; 9 bases line up with TRBD1. The V and J ends lost 6 bases and 4 bases, in that order; junction bases with no gene match: 3. Germline V gene data show CDR1 as ENHRY and CDR2 as SYGVKD. The CDR3 runs 13 residues. CDR3 bases: TGTGCCATCAGACCGGGACAGGGCACTGAAGCTTTCTTT. Translating gives CAIRPGQGTEAFF.

This chain links TRBV5-6 with TRBJ2-5; D not certain. V lost 4 bases and J lost 2, with 12 bases in between. The CDR3 covers 14 residues. Germline CDR1 SGHDT, CDR2 YYEEEE. CDR3: CASSRQAEQETQYF. As DNA, the CDR3 is TGTGCCAGCAGCCGCCAGGCTGAACAAGAGACCCAGTACTTC.

The V and J genes are TRBV7-9 and TRBJ2-3; no clear D. The germline V gene encodes CDR1 SEHNR and CDR2 FQNEAQ (reference sequence). CDR3 length: 12 amino acids. V dropped 0 bases and J dropped 9 bases, with 7 bases sitting between them. CDR3 DNA: TGTGCCAGCAGCTTAGCGCCCGACACGCAGTATTTT. Protein: CASSLAPDTQYF.

The rearrangement uses TRBV7-3 and TRBJ1-1; D is undetermined. Trimming pared 3 bases from V and 0 bases from J, leaving 8 bases between. The CDR3 is 14 residues long. The germline CDR1 and CDR2 sequences are SGHTA and FQGTGA. CDR3 region: CASSFDLMNTEAFF. CDR3 DNA sequence: TGTGCCAGCAGCTTTGACCTCATGAACACTGAAGCTTTCTTT.

This rearrangement joins TRBV7-9 to TRBJ2-1; 9 bases are shared with TRBD2. CDR1 SEHNR and CDR2 FQNEAQ come from the germline V gene (reference sequence). The CDR3 has 16 amino acids. The junction had 6 bases not matched to a gene; V was cut back by 2 bases and J by 4 bases. CDR3 in amino acids: CASSLSLAGSYNEQFF. The CDR3 DNA reads TGTGCCAGCAGCTTAAGCCTAGCGGGGAGTTACAATGAGCAGTTCTTC.